The 15 T cell receptor beta chains listed next were all sequenced from one sample in a study of T cell clusters in autoimmune cytopenias. Roughly 40,000 genome equivalents of blood DNA were amplified for TRB. TRB rearrangements were amplified by touch-down multiplex PCR with mixed TRB-A/B primers. TCRdb reanalyzed the multiplex PCR reads, giving one entry per CDR3 protein sequence and no DNA. Its table lists around 5,000 distinct CDR3 sequences. Another study also made use of these data, one on T cell repertoires in aging, cancer and after chemotherapy.

The source material was peripheral blood. The receptor set was obtained from a human donor in good health.

This chain connects TRBV5-6 to TRBJ2-5; lacking DNA, the TRBD1 call made by TCRdb goes unchecked. Germline values: CDR1 SGHDT, CDR2 YYEEEE. This CDR3 has 15 residues. The CDR3 protein is CASSSTGGAQETQYF. The variable domain in full, completed from reference TRBV5-6 and TRBJ2-5, reads DAGVTQSPTHLIKTRGQQVTLRCSPKSGHDTVSWYQQALGQGPQFIFQYYEEEERQRGNFPDRFSGHQFPNYSSELNVNALLLGDSALYLCASSSTGGAQETQYFGPGTRLLVL.

The V gene is TRBV30, the J gene TRBJ2-1; as DNA is missing, the TRBD1 call by TCRdb cannot be tested. The CDR3 length is 16 residues. Germline V CDR1 and CDR2: GTSNPN, SVGIG (reference sequence). The CDR3 sequence: CAWSGAGGRSYNEQFF.

This chain uses TRBV6-2 or TRBV6-3 with TRBJ2-1; TCRdb names TRBD1, which stays unverified in the absence of DNA. Germline V gene sequence: CDR1 MNHEY, CDR2 SVGEGT. This CDR3 has 11 amino acids. The CDR3 loop reads CASSQGNEQFF.

The rearrangement links TRBV19 to TRBJ2-5; TCRdb selects TRBD1, and the lack of DNA leaves this call unchecked. From germline, CDR1 is LNHDA and CDR2 SQIVND (reference sequence). The CDR3 is 16 residues long. The CDR3 spells CASSTVTGTLQETQYF.

CDR3 region: CASSLSAGRSSYEQYF. V gene TRBV5-6 combines with J gene TRBJ2-7; TCRdb selects TRBD2, and the lack of DNA leaves this call unchecked. This CDR3 has 16 residues. In germline, CDR1 is SGHDT, CDR2 YYEEEE.

The rearrangement uses TRBV10-3 and TRBJ1-1; TCRdb reports TRBD1, a call that lacks DNA to check it against. CDR1 is ENHRY, CDR2 SYGVKD, per germline. The CDR3 extends over 13 amino acids. CDR3 amino acids: CAISTGLATEAFF.

V and J are TRBV19 and TRBJ1-3. Germline values: CDR1 LNHDA, CDR2 SQIVND (reference sequence). This CDR3 has 15 amino acids. The CDR3 sequence: CASSPRYISGNTIYF.

This clonotype is deemed medium-sized by its frequency. This chain uses TRBV19 with TRBJ2-3; TCRdb designates TRBD1, a call that cannot be tested without DNA. This CDR3 comprises 15 residues. From germline, CDR1 is LNHDA and CDR2 SQIVND (reference sequence). The CDR3 here is CASSTGAGRTDTQYF.

The J gene is TRBJ2-2, the V gene TRBV24-1. The CDR3 consists of 14 residues. The germline gives CDR1 KGHDR, CDR2 SFDVKD. The CDR3 loop reads CATSDPIRPGELFF.

This clonotype is deemed medium-sized (0.01 to 0.1%) by its frequency. The chain carries TRBV29-1 and TRBJ1-2. Germline CDR1 and CDR2: SQVTM and ANQGSEA. The CDR3 has 11 residues. The CDR3 region is CSVEEGGSYTF.

The chain joins TRBV29-1 to TRBJ2-7. Germline-derived CDR1 and CDR2 are SQVTM and ANQGSEA. The CDR3 contains 13 residues. The CDR3: CSVVGGKFDEQYF.

This chain joins TRBV7-9 and TRBJ2-5; TCRdb selects TRBD1, and the lack of DNA leaves this call unchecked. Germline V gene data show CDR1 as SEHNR and CDR2 as FQNEAQ (reference sequence). The CDR3 totals 13 residues. CDR3 loop: CASSRGQRETQYF. Drawing the rest from reference TRBV7-9 and TRBJ2-5, the complete variable domain is DTGVSQNPRHKITKRGQNVTFRCDPISEHNRLYWYRQTLGQGPEFLTYFQNEAQLEKSRLLSDRFSAERPKGSFSTLEIQRTEQGDSAMYLCASSRGQRETQYFGPGTRLLVL.

The chain recombines TRBV19 with TRBJ2-5. The CDR3 runs to 14 residues. Germline CDR1 and CDR2: LNHDA and SQIVND (reference sequence). CDR3 protein: CASSIGTTAETQYF. Complete variable domain (other parts from reference TRBV19 and TRBJ2-5): DGGITQSPKYLFRKEGQNVTLSCEQNLNHDAMYWYRQDPGQGLRLIYYSQIVNDFQKGDIAEGYSVSREKKESFPLTVTSAQKNPTAFYLCASSIGTTAETQYFGPGTRLLVL.

The V call is TRBV27, the J call TRBJ2-7. Germline V CDR1 and CDR2: MNHEY, SMNVEV (reference sequence). This CDR3 spans 13 amino acids. The CDR3 protein is CASSFASTYEQYF.

The V gene is TRBV7-7, the J gene TRBJ2-7. The CDR3 loop spans 13 amino acids. CDR1 SSHAT and CDR2 FNYEAQ come from the germline V gene (reference sequence). CDR3 sequence reads: CASSLGESYEQYF.